The 19 T cell receptor beta chains below come from one sample, sequenced in a study of blood T cell repertoires in COVID-19 (dated by TCRdb to between 2020 and 2021). Library creation used the immunoSEQ multiplex PCR assay. Here the immuneACCESS table is served through TCRdb, limited to in-frame sequences with V and J called. Missing clones are a known gap in these copies; in checked studies unresolved V genes cover under half, and the rest lacks a known reason. Counted in this sample were around 82,000 clones; 89% of them appeared once. The ten largest clones take up around 10% of the sample. Sequenced material: peripheral blood. The receptors stem from a man in his 70s with active or convalescent COVID-19.

The J gene is TRBJ1-5, the V gene TRBV28, with 8 bases matching TRBD1. This CDR3 has 16 residues. Germline V gene sequence: CDR1 MDHEN, CDR2 SYDVKM. Trimming removed 11 bases from V and 5 bases from J; junction bases left unmatched: 17. DNA for the CDR3: TGTGCCGTCATAGCCTTCCCCGGGACAGGAGATCAGCCCCAGCATTTT. As protein: CAVIAFPGTGDQPQHF.

The chain links TRBV6-6 to TRBJ1-2, with a weak D call TRBD1 (6 bases). With 7 bases removed from V and 7 bases from J, the gap between germline ends came to 16 bases. There are 13 residues in the CDR3. The germline V gene has CDR1 MNHNY and CDR2 SVGAGI (reference sequence). In nucleotides, the CDR3 is TGTGCCAGCAACACCGCGGGGGCTCCTGGCTACACCTTC. Protein sequence: CASNTAGAPGYTF.

The V gene is TRBV11-2, the J gene TRBJ2-1, with unresolved D. This CDR3 region has 13 residues. Germline CDR1 reads SGHAT; CDR2 reads FQNNGV. V was trimmed by 6 bases and J by 3 bases, leaving 9 bases between them. The CDR3 DNA reads as TGTGCCAGCAGGCACTATGGCTACAATGAGCAGTTCTTC. Its translation: CASRHYGYNEQFF.

V is TRBV5-5 and J is TRBJ1-2; no reliable D call. The CDR3 is 14 residues long. The germline gives CDR1 SGHKS, CDR2 YYEKEE (reference sequence). Deletions cut 2 bases from V and 2 bases from J, with 10 bases between. CDR3 DNA sequence: TGTGCCAGCAGCTTTTGGGCAGGAAACTATGGCTACACCTTC. Translating gives CASSFWAGNYGYTF. The full variable domain, with the rest looked up from reference TRBV5-5 and TRBJ1-2, is DAGVTQSPTHLIKTRGQQVTLRCSPISGHKSVSWYQQVLGQGPQFIFQYYEKEERGRGNFPDRFSARQFPNYSSELNVNALLLGDSALYLCASSFWAGNYGYTFGSGTRLTVV.

The rearrangement joins TRBV2 to TRBJ2-1; a weak D match, TRBD2 (7 bases). This CDR3 is 17 amino acids long. Trimming shortened V by 4 bases and J by 2 bases, and 18 bases separated the two germline ends. Looked up from germline, CDR1 is SNHLY and CDR2 is FYNNEI. This chain's CDR3 is CASSGPGGGRTYNEQFF. DNA for the CDR3: TGTGCCAGCAGTGGCCCTGGGGGGGGCAGGACCTACAATGAGCAGTTCTTC.

V usage is TRBV24-1 and J usage is TRBJ2-2; tentative D call: TRBD1 (5 bases). Germline V gene data show CDR1 as KGHDR and CDR2 as SFDVKD. CDR3 length: 15 residues. The V gene lost 4 bases and the J gene lost 7 bases, with 15 bases spanning the gap. In DNA form, the CDR3 reads TGTGCCACCAGTGACTTAGGGGCCGTTGACGGGGAGCTGTTTTTT. It translates to CATSDLGAVDGELFF.

This chain connects TRBV5-1 to TRBJ2-1; D may be TRBD2 (6 bases). V lost 0 bases, J lost 2 bases, and 12 bases lay in between. In germline, CDR1 is SGHRS, CDR2 YFSETQ. The CDR3 has 16 amino acids. CDR3: CASSLARDFPYNEQFF. The DNA of the CDR3 is TGCGCCAGCAGCTTGGCCCGGGACTTCCCCTACAATGAGCAGTTCTTC.

The chain has TRBV3-1 (or the pseudogene TRBV3-2) and TRBJ1-3; tentative D call: TRBD1 (6 bases). The CDR3 runs 15 residues. Germline CDR1 LGHDT, CDR2 YNNKEL (reference sequence). The V end was cut by 4 bases, the J end by 0 bases, with 10 bases between. The CDR3 spells CASSLGQISGNTIYF. The CDR3 DNA follows: TGTGCCAGCAGCCTAGGACAGATCTCTGGAAACACCATATATTTT.

The CDR3 here is CASWWGPNTEAFF. In DNA, the CDR3 is TGTGCCAGCTGGTGGGGGCCGAACACTGAAGCTTTCTTT. The rearrangement uses TRBV28 and TRBJ1-1; D may be TRBD1 (6 bases). With 8 bases removed from V and 1 base from J, the gap between germline ends came to 11 bases. Germline assignment: CDR1 MDHEN and CDR2 SYDVKM. The CDR3 sequence is 13 residues long.

The rearrangement joins TRBV29-1 to TRBJ1-1; D may be TRBD1 (5 bases). Trimming stripped 6 bases from V and 8 bases from J, with 16 bases between. Per germline, CDR1 SQVTM and CDR2 ANQGSEA. This CDR3 spans 12 amino acids. For the CDR3, the DNA is TGCAGCGTCTGCCGACAGTGGGAAGAAGCTTTCTTT. Its protein product is CSVCRQWEEAFF.

The V and J genes are TRBV19 and TRBJ1-1; D remains unclear. The CDR3 totals 13 residues. V was cut by 4 bases and J by 3 bases, with 9 bases left in between. Germline loops: CDR1 LNHDA, CDR2 SQIVND (reference sequence). CDR3 DNA: TGTGCCAGTAGTACGGGATTGGACACTGAAGCTTTCTTT. Its translation is CASSTGLDTEAFF.

The chain carries TRBV7-2 and TRBJ2-5, with a weak D call TRBD1 (6 bases). Germline CDR1 reads SGHTA; CDR2 reads FQGNSA. The CDR3 length is 14 residues. Trimming stripped 6 bases from V and 7 bases from J, with 18 bases between. Written as DNA, the CDR3 is TGTGCCAGCAGGCCCGCTGGGGGCCCTGGGACCCAGTACTTC. Translating gives CASRPAGGPGTQYF.

The chain combines TRBV18 with TRBJ1-2; the D is unclear. Germline V gene sequence: CDR1 KGHSH, CDR2 LQKENI. Trimming pared 3 bases from V and 4 bases from J, leaving 9 bases between. This CDR3 has 13 amino acids. This chain's CDR3 is CASSPQQSYGYTF. CDR3 coding DNA: TGTGCCAGCTCACCCCAACAGTCCTATGGCTACACCTTC.

V and J are TRBV13 and TRBJ2-3; 9 bases map to TRBD2. Germline CDR1 PRHDT, CDR2 FYEKMQ (reference sequence). The trim removed 5 bases at V and 4 bases at J, leaving 13 bases unmatched. The CDR3 consists of 17 residues. CDR3 amino acids: CASSPRGERGAADTQYF. DNA of the CDR3: TGTGCCAGCAGCCCCAGGGGCGAGCGGGGGGCAGCAGATACGCAGTATTTT. The full variable domain, with the rest looked up from reference TRBV13 and TRBJ2-3, is AAGVIQSPRHLIKEKRETATLKCYPIPRHDTVYWYQQGPGQDPQFLISFYEKMQSDKGSIPDRFSAQQFSDYHSELNMSSLELGDSALYFCASSPRGERGAADTQYFGPGTRLTVL.

This clone has only a few counts. This sequence joins TRBV12-3 or TRBV12-4 and TRBJ1-5, with TRBD1 matching over 7 bases. The CDR3 length is 13 residues. With V trimmed by 8 bases and J by 2 bases, 3 bases remained unmatched. The CDR3 region has the DNA TGTGCCAGCGGAACAGGGGGCAATCAGCCCCAGCATTTT. It yields the protein CASGTGGNQPQHF.

This sequence joins TRBV4-1 and TRBJ1-2, with D unresolved. This CDR3 has 17 residues. In germline, CDR1 is MGHRA, CDR2 YSYEKL. V was shortened by 4 bases and J by 0 bases, with 18 bases between the two germline ends. CDR3 nucleotides: TGCGCCAGCAGCCGGCAGCGGGCGGCGGCTACTAACTATGGCTACACCTTC. Protein product: CASSRQRAAATNYGYTF.

The rearrangement joins TRBV12-5 to TRBJ2-3; TRBD2 is a possible D gene (7 bases). V gave up 0 bases and J gave up 3 bases, with 13 bases separating them. CDR3 size: 16 residues. The germline V gene encodes CDR1 LGHNT and CDR2 FRNRAP. CDR3 DNA sequence: TGTGCTAGTGGTTTGGTACATGGGGGGGCAACAGATACGCAGTATTTT. Its translation is CASGLVHGGATDTQYF.

This chain joins TRBV28 and TRBJ2-5; D ambiguous. This CDR3 spans 14 amino acids. Trimming pared 3 bases from V and 7 bases from J, leaving 15 bases between. The germline gives CDR1 MDHEN, CDR2 SYDVKM. This CDR3 is CASSFSGLKRTQYF. The CDR3 coding sequence is TGTGCCAGCAGTTTTTCCGGGTTAAAGAGGACCCAGTACTTC.

V gene TRBV5-5 combines with J gene TRBJ1-4; a weak D match, TRBD1 (6 bases). V was clipped by 2 bases and J by 4 bases, with 12 bases between them. Germline CDR1 SGHKS, CDR2 YYEKEE (reference sequence). The CDR3 extends over 15 amino acids. The CDR3 nucleotides read TGTGCCAGCAGCTTCGGGGGGCAGGGTAATGAAAAACTGTTTTTT. Translating gives CASSFGGQGNEKLFF.